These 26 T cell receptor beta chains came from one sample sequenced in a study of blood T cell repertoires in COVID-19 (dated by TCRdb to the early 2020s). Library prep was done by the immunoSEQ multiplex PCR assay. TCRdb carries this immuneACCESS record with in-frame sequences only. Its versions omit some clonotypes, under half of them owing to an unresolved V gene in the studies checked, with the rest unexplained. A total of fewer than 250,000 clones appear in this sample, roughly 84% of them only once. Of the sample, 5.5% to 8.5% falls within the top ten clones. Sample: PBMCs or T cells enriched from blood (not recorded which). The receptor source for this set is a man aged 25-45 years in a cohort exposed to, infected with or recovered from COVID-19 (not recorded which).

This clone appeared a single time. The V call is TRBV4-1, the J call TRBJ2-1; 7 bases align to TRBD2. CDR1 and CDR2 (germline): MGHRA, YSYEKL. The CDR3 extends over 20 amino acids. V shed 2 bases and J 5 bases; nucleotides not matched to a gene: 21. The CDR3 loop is CASSQTRSSALALSNNEQFF. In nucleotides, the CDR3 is TGCGCCAGCAGCCAAACCCGCAGTTCAGCACTAGCGCTATCCAACAATGAGCAGTTCTTC.

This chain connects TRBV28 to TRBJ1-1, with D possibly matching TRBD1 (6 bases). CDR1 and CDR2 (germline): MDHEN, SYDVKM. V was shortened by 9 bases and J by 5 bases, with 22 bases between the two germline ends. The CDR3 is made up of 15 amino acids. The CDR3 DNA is TGTGCCAGTCCTCGATCCGGGACACGGGGAACTGAAGCTTTCTTT. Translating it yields CASPRSGTRGTEAFF.

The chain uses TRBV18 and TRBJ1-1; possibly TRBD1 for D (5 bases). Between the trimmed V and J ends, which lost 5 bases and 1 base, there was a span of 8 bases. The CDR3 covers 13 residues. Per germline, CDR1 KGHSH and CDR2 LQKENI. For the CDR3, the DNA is TGTGCCAGCTCAAAGGGGCCGAACACTGAAGCTTTCTTT. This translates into CASSKGPNTEAFF.

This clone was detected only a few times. The CDR3 sequence: CASIRCDRGYEQYF. DNA of the CDR3: TGTGCCAGCATCCGGTGTGACAGGGGGTACGAGCAGTACTTC. The chain couples TRBV21-1 to TRBJ2-7; TRBD1 reflects the table's D call only, with no check against the DNA. TRBV21-1 is a pseudogene. The CDR3 loop spans 14 amino acids.

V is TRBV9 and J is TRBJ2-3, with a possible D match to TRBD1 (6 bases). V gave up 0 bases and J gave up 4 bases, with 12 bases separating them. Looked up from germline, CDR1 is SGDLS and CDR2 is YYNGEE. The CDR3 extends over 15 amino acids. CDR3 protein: CASSVEGVLADTQYF. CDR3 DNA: TGTGCCAGCAGCGTAGAGGGGGTGTTAGCAGATACGCAGTATTTT. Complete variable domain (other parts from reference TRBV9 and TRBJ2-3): DSGVTQTPKHLITATGQRVTLRCSPRSGDLSVYWYQQSLDQGLQFLIQYYNGEERAKGNILERFSAQQFPDLHSELNLSSLELGDSALYFCASSVEGVLADTQYFGPGTRLTVL.

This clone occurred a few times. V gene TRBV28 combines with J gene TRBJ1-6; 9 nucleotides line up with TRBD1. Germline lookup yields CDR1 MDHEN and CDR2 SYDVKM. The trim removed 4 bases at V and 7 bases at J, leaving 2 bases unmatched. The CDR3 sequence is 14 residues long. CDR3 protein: CASSWTGVNSPLHF. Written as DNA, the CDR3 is TGTGCCAGCAGTTGGACAGGGGTGAATTCACCCCTCCACTTT.

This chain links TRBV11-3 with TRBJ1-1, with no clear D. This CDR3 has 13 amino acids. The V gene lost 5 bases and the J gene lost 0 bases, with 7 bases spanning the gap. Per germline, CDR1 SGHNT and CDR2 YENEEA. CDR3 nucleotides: TGTGCCAGCAGCCTACGTATGAACACTGAAGCTTTCTTT. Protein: CASSLRMNTEAFF.

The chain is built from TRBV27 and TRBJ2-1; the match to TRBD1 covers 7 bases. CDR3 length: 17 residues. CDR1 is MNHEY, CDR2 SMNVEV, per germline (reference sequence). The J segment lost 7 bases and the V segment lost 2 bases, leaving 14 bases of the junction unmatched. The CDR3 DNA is TGTGCCAGCAGTTTAGATCCGACGACAGGGCGGTGGAATGAGCAGTTCTTC. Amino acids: CASSLDPTTGRWNEQFF.

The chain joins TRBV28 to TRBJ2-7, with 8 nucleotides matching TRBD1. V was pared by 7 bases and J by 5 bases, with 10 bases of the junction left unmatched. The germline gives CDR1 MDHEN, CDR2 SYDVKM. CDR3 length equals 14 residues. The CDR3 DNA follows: TGTGCCAGCACTCGGACAGGGACATTCCACGAGCAGTACTTC. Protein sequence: CASTRTGTFHEQYF.

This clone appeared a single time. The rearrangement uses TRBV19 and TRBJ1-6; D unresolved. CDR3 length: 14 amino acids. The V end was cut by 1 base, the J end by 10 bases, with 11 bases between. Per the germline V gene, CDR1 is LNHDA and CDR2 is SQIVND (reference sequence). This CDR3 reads CASSIVLGNSPLHF. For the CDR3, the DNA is TGTGCCAGTAGTATAGTTCTCGGGAACTCACCCCTCCACTTT. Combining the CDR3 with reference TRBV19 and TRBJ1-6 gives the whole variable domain DGGITQSPKYLFRKEGQNVTLSCEQNLNHDAMYWYRQDPGQGLRLIYYSQIVNDFQKGDIAEGYSVSREKKESFPLTVTSAQKNPTAFYLCASSIVLGNSPLHFGNGTRLTVT.

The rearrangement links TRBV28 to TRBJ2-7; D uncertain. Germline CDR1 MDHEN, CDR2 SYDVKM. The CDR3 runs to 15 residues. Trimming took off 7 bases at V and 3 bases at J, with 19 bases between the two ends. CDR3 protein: CASTTSTPGSYEQYF. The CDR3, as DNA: TGTGCCAGCACCACGAGTACACCAGGCAGCTACGAGCAGTACTTC.

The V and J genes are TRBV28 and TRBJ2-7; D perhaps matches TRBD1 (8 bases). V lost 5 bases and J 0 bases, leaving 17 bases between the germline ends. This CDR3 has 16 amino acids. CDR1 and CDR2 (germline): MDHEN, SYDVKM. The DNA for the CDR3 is TGTGCCAGCAGTACCTACAGGGGGGGCCCCTCCTACGAGCAGTACTTC. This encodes CASSTYRGGPSYEQYF.

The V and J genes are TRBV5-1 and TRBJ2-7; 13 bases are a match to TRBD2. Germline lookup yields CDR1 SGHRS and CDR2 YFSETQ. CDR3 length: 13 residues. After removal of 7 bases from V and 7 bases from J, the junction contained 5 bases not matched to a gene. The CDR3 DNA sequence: TGCGCCAGCCGGACTAGCGGGAGAGGTGAGCAGTACTTC. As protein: CASRTSGRGEQYF.

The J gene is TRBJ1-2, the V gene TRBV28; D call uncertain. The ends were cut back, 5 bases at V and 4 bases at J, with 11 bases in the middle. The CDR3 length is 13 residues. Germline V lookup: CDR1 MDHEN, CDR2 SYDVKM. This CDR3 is CASSAIGAYGYTF. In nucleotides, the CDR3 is TGTGCCAGCAGTGCTATAGGAGCCTATGGCTACACCTTC.

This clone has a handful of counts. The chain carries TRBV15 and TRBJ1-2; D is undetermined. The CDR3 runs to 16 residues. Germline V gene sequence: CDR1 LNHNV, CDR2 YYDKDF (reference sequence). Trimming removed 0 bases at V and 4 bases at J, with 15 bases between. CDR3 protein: CATSRDWTAVAYGYTF. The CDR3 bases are TGTGCCACCAGCAGAGACTGGACTGCGGTGGCCTATGGCTACACCTTC.

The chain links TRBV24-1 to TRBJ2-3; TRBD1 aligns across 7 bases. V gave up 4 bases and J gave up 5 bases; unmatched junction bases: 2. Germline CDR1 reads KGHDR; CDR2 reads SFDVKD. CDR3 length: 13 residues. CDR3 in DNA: TGTGCCACCAGTGAGAGGACAGGAGATACGCAGTATTTT. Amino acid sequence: CATSERTGDTQYF.

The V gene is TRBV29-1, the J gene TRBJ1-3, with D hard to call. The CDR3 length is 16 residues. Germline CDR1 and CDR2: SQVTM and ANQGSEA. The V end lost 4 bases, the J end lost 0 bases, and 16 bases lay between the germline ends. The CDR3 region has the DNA TGCAGCGTTGGAGGAGGTCCCCAATTCTCTGGAAACACCATATATTTT. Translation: CSVGGGPQFSGNTIYF.

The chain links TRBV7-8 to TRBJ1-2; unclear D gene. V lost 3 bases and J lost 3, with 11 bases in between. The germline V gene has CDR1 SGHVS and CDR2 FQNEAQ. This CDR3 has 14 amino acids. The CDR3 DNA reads TGTGCCAGCAGCTTGGGGAGATCGGACTATGGCTACACCTTC. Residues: CASSLGRSDYGYTF.

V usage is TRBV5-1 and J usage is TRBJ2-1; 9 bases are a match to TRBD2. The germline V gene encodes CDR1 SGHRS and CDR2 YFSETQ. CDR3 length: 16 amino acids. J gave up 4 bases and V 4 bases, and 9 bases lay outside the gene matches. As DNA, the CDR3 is TGCGCCAGCAGCCCCCTCCCCAGCGGGGGGTACAATGAGCAGTTCTTC. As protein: CASSPLPSGGYNEQFF. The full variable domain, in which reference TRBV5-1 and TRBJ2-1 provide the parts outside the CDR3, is KAGVTQTPRYLIKTRGQQVTLSCSPISGHRSVSWYQQTPGQGLQFLFEYFSETQRNKGNFPGRFSGRQFSNSRSEMNVSTLELGDSALYLCASSPLPSGGYNEQFFGPGTRLTVL.

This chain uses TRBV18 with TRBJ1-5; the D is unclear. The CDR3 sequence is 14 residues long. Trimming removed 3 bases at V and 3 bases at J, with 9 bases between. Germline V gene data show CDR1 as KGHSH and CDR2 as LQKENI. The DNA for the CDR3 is TGTGCCAGCTCACCTGCGGCCGACAATCAGCCCCAGCATTTT. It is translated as CASSPAADNQPQHF.

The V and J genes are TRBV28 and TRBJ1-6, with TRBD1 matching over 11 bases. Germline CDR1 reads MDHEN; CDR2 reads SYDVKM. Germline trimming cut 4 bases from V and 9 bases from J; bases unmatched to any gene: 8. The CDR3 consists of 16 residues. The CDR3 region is CASSSPTGTGGSPLHF. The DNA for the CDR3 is TGTGCCAGCAGTTCCCCGACCGGGACAGGGGGTTCACCCCTCCACTTT. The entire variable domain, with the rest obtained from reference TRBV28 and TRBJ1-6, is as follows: DVKVTQSSRYLVKRTGEKVFLECVQDMDHENMFWYRQDPGLGLRLIYFSYDVKMKEKGDIPEGYSVSREKKERFSLILESASTNQTSMYLCASSSPTGTGGSPLHFGNGTRLTVT.

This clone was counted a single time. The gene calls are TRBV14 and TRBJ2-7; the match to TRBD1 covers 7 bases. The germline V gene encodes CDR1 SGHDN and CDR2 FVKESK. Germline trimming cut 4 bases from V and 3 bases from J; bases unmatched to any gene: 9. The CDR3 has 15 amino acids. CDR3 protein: CASSRQTGFVYEQYF. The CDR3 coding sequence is TGTGCCAGCAGCCGACAGACAGGGTTCGTCTACGAGCAGTACTTC. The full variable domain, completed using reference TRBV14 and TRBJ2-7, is EAGVTQFPSHSVIEKGQTVTLRCDPISGHDNLYWYRRVMGKEIKFLLHFVKESKQDESGMPNNRFLAERTGGTYSTLKVQPAELEDSGVYFCASSRQTGFVYEQYFGPGTRLTVT.

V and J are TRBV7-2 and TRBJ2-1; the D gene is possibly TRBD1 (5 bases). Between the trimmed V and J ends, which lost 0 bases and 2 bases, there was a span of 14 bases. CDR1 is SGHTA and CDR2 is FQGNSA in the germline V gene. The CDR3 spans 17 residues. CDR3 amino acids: CASSLAFDSIAYNEQFF. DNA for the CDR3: TGTGCCAGCAGCTTAGCCTTCGACAGCATAGCCTACAATGAGCAGTTCTTC.

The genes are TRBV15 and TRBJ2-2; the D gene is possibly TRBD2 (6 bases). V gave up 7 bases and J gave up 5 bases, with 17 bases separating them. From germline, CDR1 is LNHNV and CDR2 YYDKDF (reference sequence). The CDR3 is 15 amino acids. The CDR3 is CATTPRREETGELFF. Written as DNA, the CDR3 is TGTGCCACCACCCCAAGGAGGGAGGAAACCGGGGAGCTGTTTTTT.

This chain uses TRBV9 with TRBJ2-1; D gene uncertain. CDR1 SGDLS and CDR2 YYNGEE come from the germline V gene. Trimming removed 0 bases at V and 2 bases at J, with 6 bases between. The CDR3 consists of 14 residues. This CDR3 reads CASSVGSTYNEQFF. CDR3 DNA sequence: TGTGCCAGCAGCGTAGGATCTACCTACAATGAGCAGTTCTTC.

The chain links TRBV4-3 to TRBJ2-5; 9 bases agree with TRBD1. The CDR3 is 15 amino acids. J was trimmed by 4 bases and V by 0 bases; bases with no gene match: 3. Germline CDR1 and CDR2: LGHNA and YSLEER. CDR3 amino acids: CASSQDWDRAETQYF. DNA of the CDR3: TGCGCCAGCAGCCAAGATTGGGACAGGGCAGAGACCCAGTACTTC.